In this sample, the clone carrying this T cell receptor (beta chain) turned up a few times. Its antigen is as yet unknown. The CDR3 contains 13 residues. V was shortened by 5 bases and J by 0 bases, with 7 bases between the two germline ends. In germline, CDR1 is LNHDA, CDR2 SQIVND (reference sequence). These data belong to a study of cytomegalovirus exposure and HLA in healthy donors. Across the whole study: In an earlier analysis, 95 million to 130 million unique TCR beta sequences were found from some 170 million T cells.

Study-level results: The authors later found most CMV-associated TCR beta chains appeared HLA-restricted. Analysis performed later showed TCR beta chains linked to HLA being more clonally expanded than equally common others. After further analysis at a later stage, 16,951 TCR beta sequences were associated with HLA alleles at 0.05 false discovery rate.

PCR employed 60 Vbeta and 13 Jbeta primers. Sequencing was performed with immunoSEQ multiplex PCR; in TCRdb, only in-frame clones are kept and a portion is missing. The repertoire has 150,000 to 200,000 clones, 65% to 85% of them found once; the top ten carry 7%. Source material: PBMCs. This TCR derives from a woman aged 35 to 49 in good health and CMV-seropositive. The V gene is TRBV19, the J gene TRBJ1-1; unclear D gene. CDR3 in amino acids: CASSSGVNTEAFF. CDR3 in DNA: TGTGCCAGTAGTTCCGGGGTGAACACTGAAGCTTTCTTT.